The T cell receptor (beta chain) described here comes from a study of shared clonotypes between healthy human individuals. General observations from the study: Among a few donors, roughly 5.5% of naive CD4 clonotypes were found in common.

Naive CD8 cells lacked CD45RO, underwent positive selection for CCR7 and left out terminally differentiated effector memory CD45RA+ cells. Concerning this clone itself: Its antigen is not identified. Other DNA sequences in the same sample also yield this CDR3.

Generated by immunoSEQ multiplex PCR, the TCRdb table keeps only in-frame clones and is missing some. The sample lists some 1,900,000 clones; 85% to 95% were seen once. This receptor was identified in a man between 18 and 29 years old in good health. The sequencing sample was made of naive CD8+ T cells sorted from blood.

The CDR3 bases are TGTGCCAGCAGTTACTCGAATCCGGGAGCCTACGAGCAGTACTTC. It encodes CASSYSNPGAYEQYF. This chain joins TRBV6-6 and TRBJ2-7, with a possible D match to TRBD2 (6 bases). Trimming removed 0 bases at V and 2 bases at J, with 11 bases between. This CDR3 has 15 residues. Germline CDR1 is MNHNY and CDR2 is SVGAGI (reference sequence).